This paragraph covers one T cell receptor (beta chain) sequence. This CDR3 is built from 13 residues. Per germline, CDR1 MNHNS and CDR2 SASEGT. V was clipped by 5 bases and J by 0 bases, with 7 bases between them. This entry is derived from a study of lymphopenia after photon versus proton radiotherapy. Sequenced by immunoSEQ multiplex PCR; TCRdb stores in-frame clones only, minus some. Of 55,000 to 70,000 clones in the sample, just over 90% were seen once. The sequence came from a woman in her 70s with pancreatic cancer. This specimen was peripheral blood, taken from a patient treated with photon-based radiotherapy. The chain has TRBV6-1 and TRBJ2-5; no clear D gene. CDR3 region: CASSTTDQETQYF. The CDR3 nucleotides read TGTGCCAGCAGTACGACGGACCAAGAGACCCAGTACTTC.